These 16 T cell receptor beta chains originate from one sample sequenced in a study of blood T cell repertoires in COVID-19. This table comes from immunoSEQ multiplex PCR, and its TCRdb copy is limited to in-frame clones, with some not included. The data hold 40,000 to 45,000 clones, with 92% observed a single time. The source material was peripheral blood. The receptor set was obtained from a man in his fifties with active COVID-19.

The J gene is TRBJ1-5, the V gene TRBV7-8, with TRBD1 matching over 10 bases. V gave up 1 base and J gave up 2 bases; unmatched junction bases: 8. This CDR3 has 18 amino acids. Germline loops: CDR1 SGHVS, CDR2 FQNEAQ. In DNA form, the CDR3 reads TGTGCCAGCAGCTTAGTTGGGACAGGGGTAATAGGCAATCAGCCCCAGCATTTT. Its protein product is CASSLVGTGVIGNQPQHF.

The rearrangement links TRBV19 to TRBJ2-6, with a possible D match to TRBD2 (5 bases). Per germline, CDR1 LNHDA and CDR2 SQIVND (reference sequence). The CDR3 loop spans 14 amino acids. Trimming pared 5 bases from V and 3 bases from J, leaving 8 bases between. CDR3 protein: CASSPGFGANVLTF. CDR3 nucleotide sequence: TGTGCCAGTAGTCCGGGGTTTGGGGCCAACGTCCTGACTTTC.

V is TRBV11-3 and J is TRBJ1-2; TRBD1 is a possible D gene (6 bases). This CDR3 comprises 16 residues. CDR1 and CDR2 from the germline V gene are SGHNT and YENEEA. Between the trimmed V and J ends, which lost 2 bases and 8 bases, there was a span of 21 bases. CDR3 bases: TGTGCCAGCAGCTTACTACCGGCAGGGGAAGTAAGAGGCTACACCTTC. Translation gives CASSLLPAGEVRGYTF. The full variable domain, in which reference TRBV11-3 and TRBJ1-2 provide the parts outside the CDR3, is EAGVVQSPRYKIIEKKQPVAFWCNPISGHNTLYWYLQNLGQGPELLIRYENEEAVDDSQLPKDRFSAERLKGVDSTLKIQPAELGDSAVYLCASSLLPAGEVRGYTFGSGTRLTVV.

The CDR3 DNA reads as TGTGCCAGCCAAGCGGGGGGGCAGCCTCAAGAGACCCAGTACTTC. This codes for CASQAGGQPQETQYF. This rearrangement joins TRBV6-5 to TRBJ2-5, with TRBD2 matching over 10 bases. Germline V gives CDR1 MNHEY, CDR2 SVGAGI. The CDR3 contains 15 residues. With V trimmed by 8 bases and J by 2 bases, 8 bases remained unmatched.

J is TRBJ2-1 and V is TRBV9; TRBD2 matches 11 bases. Germline-derived CDR1 and CDR2 are SGDLS and YYNGEE. The CDR3 runs to 16 residues. The V and J ends lost 4 bases and 0 bases, in that order; junction bases with no gene match: 3. The CDR3 sequence is CASSIGTSGSYNEQFF. The CDR3 coding sequence is TGTGCCAGCAGCATTGGGACTAGCGGCTCCTACAATGAGCAGTTCTTC.

The chain couples TRBV7-2 to TRBJ2-2; 9 nucleotides align to TRBD2. V gave up 4 bases and J gave up 5 bases; unmatched junction bases: 8. This CDR3 contains 16 residues. The germline V gene encodes CDR1 SGHTA and CDR2 FQGNSA. CDR3 protein: CASSSRTSAGTGELFF. Here the CDR3 DNA reads TGTGCCAGCAGCTCGAGGACTAGCGCGGGGACCGGGGAGCTGTTTTTT.

For this clone: This same CDR3 is encoded by further DNA sequences in the sample. The chain joins TRBV18 to TRBJ2-7; 9 bases match TRBD1. CDR1 is KGHSH and CDR2 is LQKENI in the germline V gene. The CDR3 is 15 residues long. J lost 1 base, V lost 2 bases, and 3 bases had no gene match. CDR3 sequence: CASSPGTGSSYEQYF. The CDR3 DNA reads as TGTGCCAGCTCACCAGGGACAGGGTCTTCCTACGAGCAGTACTTC.

This clone appeared once. The chain has TRBV7-6 and TRBJ2-7; 7 bases map to TRBD1. V lost 5 bases, J lost 3 bases, and 7 bases stayed unmatched. From germline, CDR1 is SGHVS and CDR2 FNYEAQ. The CDR3 sequence is 14 residues long. The CDR3 nucleotides are TGTGCCAGCAGCCCTTCCCGGGACAGCTACGAGCAGTACTTC. Protein product: CASSPSRDSYEQYF. Full variable domain (outside the CDR3, taken from reference TRBV7-6 and TRBJ2-7): GAGVSQSPRYKVTKRGQDVALRCDPISGHVSLYWYRQALGQGPEFLTYFNYEAQQDKSGLPNDRFSAERPEGSISTLTIQRTEQRDSAMYRCASSPSRDSYEQYFGPGTRLTVT.

The chain couples TRBV23-1 to TRBJ1-2; D ambiguous. TRBV23-1 is given ORF status, its function remaining uncertain. The CDR3 length is 16 residues. Trimming cost V 5 bases and J 1 base, with 17 bases left between them. CDR3 DNA: TGCGCCAGCAGTATCTTTCAGCGGATGGTTAACTATGGCTACACCTTC. Residues: CASSIFQRMVNYGYTF.

V and J are TRBV19 and TRBJ2-7; TRBD1 is a possible D gene (6 bases). V was clipped by 5 bases and J by 2 bases, with 22 bases between them. The CDR3 sequence is 17 residues long. The germline gives CDR1 LNHDA, CDR2 SQIVND (reference sequence). Here the CDR3 reads CASSVDHTGTRAYEQYF. For the CDR3, the DNA is TGTGCCAGTAGTGTCGATCATACAGGGACAAGAGCCTACGAGCAGTACTTC.

This chain links TRBV28 with TRBJ1-5; 8 bases agree with TRBD1. Germline-derived CDR1 and CDR2 are MDHEN and SYDVKM. The CDR3 covers 14 residues. J lost 10 bases, V lost 2 bases, and 7 bases had no gene match. The CDR3 region has the DNA TGTGCCAGCAGTTTAGAGGGGACAGGACAACCCCAGCATTTT. Encoded protein: CASSLEGTGQPQHF. The entire variable domain, with the rest obtained from reference TRBV28 and TRBJ1-5, is as follows: DVKVTQSSRYLVKRTGEKVFLECVQDMDHENMFWYRQDPGLGLRLIYFSYDVKMKEKGDIPEGYSVSREKKERFSLILESASTNQTSMYLCASSLEGTGQPQHFGDGTRLSIL.

J is TRBJ2-3 and V is TRBV5-1; possible D gene TRBD1, 8 bases. This CDR3 region has 16 residues. Germline values: CDR1 SGHRS, CDR2 YFSETQ. V was shortened by 2 bases and J by 4 bases, with 17 bases between the two germline ends. For the CDR3, the DNA is TGCGCCAGCAGCTTTTGGACAGGGAGGGATTCAGATACGCAGTATTTT. This sequence encodes CASSFWTGRDSDTQYF.

The chain is built from TRBV9 and TRBJ2-2; D might be TRBD1 (8 bases). CDR1 and CDR2 (germline): SGDLS, YYNGEE. The CDR3 is 16 amino acids. V was pared by 4 bases and J by 6 bases, with 19 bases between. The CDR3 DNA reads as TGTGCCAGCAGCTTAGATTGGACAGGGAGGGCCGGGGAGCTGTTTTTT. Translating it yields CASSLDWTGRAGELFF.

The rearrangement uses TRBV30 and TRBJ1-1; no firm D call. The CDR3 loop spans 14 amino acids. CDR1 is GTSNPN and CDR2 is SVGIG in the germline V gene (reference sequence). Trimming shortened V by 1 base and J by 0 bases, and 9 bases separated the two germline ends. The CDR3 loop is CAWSGIGLNTEAFF. In DNA form, the CDR3 reads TGTGCCTGGAGTGGTATTGGCCTGAACACTGAAGCTTTCTTT.

This clone was seen only once. This rearrangement joins TRBV5-6 to TRBJ2-1; 7 nucleotides line up with TRBD2. CDR3 length: 15 residues. V lost 1 base and J lost 4; bases outside the gene matches: 5. Germline CDR1 reads SGHDT; CDR2 reads YYEEEE. CDR3 region: CASSLSSGEYNEQFF. The DNA for the CDR3 is TGTGCCAGCAGCTTGTCCAGCGGGGAATACAATGAGCAGTTCTTC.

This clone was picked up a small number of times. The chain combines TRBV6-5 with TRBJ1-5, with 10 bases aligning to TRBD1. The CDR3 contains 14 residues. The germline gives CDR1 MNHEY, CDR2 SVGAGI. V lost 5 bases and J lost 5; bases outside the gene matches: 3. CDR3 sequence: CASSPDRGHQPQHF. In DNA, the CDR3 is TGTGCCAGCAGTCCTGACAGGGGGCATCAGCCCCAGCATTTT.